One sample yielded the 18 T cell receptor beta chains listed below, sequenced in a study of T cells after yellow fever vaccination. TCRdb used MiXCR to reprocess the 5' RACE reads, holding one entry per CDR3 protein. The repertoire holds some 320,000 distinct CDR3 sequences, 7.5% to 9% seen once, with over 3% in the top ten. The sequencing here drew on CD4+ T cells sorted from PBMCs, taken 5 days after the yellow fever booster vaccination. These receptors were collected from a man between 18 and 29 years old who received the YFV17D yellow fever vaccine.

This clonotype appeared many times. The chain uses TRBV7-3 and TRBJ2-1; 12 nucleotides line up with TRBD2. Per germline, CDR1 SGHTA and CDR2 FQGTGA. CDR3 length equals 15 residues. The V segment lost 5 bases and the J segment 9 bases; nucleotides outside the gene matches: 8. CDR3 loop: CASSQGLAGGLEQFF. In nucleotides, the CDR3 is TGTGCCAGCAGCCAAGGGCTAGCGGGGGGGCTTGAGCAGTTCTTC.

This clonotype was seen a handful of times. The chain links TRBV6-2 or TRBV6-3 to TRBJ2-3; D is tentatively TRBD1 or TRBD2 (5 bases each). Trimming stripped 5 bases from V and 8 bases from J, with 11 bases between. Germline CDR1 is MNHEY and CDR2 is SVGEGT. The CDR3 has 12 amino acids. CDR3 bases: TGTGCCAGCAGTACTGGGGGAATTACGCAGTATTTT. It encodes CASSTGGITQYF.

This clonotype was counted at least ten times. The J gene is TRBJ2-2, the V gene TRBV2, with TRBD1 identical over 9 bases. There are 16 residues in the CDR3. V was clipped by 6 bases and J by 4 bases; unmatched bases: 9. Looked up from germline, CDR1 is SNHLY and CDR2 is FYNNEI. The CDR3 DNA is TGTGCCAGCAGCGGGGGACAGGGTCACGGCACCGGGGAGCTGTTTTTT. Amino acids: CASSGGQGHGTGELFF.

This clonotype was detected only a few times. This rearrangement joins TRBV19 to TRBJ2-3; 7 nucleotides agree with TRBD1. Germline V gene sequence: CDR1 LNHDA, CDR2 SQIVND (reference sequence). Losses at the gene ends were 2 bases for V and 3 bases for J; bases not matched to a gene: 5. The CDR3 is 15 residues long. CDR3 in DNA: TGTGCCAGTAGTATACGACAGGGTAGGACAGATACGCAGTATTTT. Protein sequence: CASSIRQGRTDTQYF.

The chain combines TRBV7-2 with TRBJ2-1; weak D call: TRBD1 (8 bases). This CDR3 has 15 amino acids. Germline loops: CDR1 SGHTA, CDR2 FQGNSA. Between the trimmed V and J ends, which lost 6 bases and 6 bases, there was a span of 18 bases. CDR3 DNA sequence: TGTGCCAGCAGTCCACAGGGGGGGGTTGCCAATGAGCAGTTCTTC. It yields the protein CASSPQGGVANEQFF.

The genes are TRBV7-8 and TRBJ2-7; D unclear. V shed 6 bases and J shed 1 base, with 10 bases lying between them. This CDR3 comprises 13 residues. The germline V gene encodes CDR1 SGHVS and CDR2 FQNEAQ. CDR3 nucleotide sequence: TGTGCCAGCAGAAGGCATTCGTCCTACGAGCAGTACTTC. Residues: CASRRHSSYEQYF.

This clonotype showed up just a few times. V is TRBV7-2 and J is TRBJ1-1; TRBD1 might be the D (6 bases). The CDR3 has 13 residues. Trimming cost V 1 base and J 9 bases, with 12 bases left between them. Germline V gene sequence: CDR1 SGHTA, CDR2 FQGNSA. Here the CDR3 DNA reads TGTGCCAGCAGCTTAGGGGGGGCACTACAAGCTTTCTTT. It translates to CASSLGGALQAFF.

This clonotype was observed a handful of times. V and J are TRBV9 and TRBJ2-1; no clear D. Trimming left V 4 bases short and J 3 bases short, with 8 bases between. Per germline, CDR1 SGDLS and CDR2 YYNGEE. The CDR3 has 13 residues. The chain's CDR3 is CASSTSYYNEQFF. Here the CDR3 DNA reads TGTGCCAGCAGCACCTCATACTACAATGAGCAGTTCTTC.

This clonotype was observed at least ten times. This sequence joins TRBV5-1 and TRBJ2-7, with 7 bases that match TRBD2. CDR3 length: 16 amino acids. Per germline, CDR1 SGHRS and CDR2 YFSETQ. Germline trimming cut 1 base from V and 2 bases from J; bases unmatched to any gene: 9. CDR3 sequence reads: CASSLYKAGRAYEQYF. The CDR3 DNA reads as TGCGCCAGCAGCTTGTATAAAGCGGGACGGGCCTACGAGCAGTACTTC.

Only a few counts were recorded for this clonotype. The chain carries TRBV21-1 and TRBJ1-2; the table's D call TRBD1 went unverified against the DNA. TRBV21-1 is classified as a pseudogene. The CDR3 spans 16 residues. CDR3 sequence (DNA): TGTGCCAGCAGCAACAACCGGGACATCTCCAACTATGGCTACACCTTC. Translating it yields CASSNNRDISNYGYTF.

The CDR3 here is CASSERQGRPLYGYTF. In DNA form, the CDR3 reads TGTGCCAGCAGTGAAAGGCAGGGGAGGCCACTCTATGGCTACACCTTC. The chain employs TRBV2 and TRBJ1-2, with D possibly TRBD1 on 6 matching bases. Trimming took off 2 bases at V and 4 bases at J, with 17 bases between the two ends. Germline V gene sequence: CDR1 SNHLY, CDR2 FYNNEI. The CDR3 consists of 16 residues.

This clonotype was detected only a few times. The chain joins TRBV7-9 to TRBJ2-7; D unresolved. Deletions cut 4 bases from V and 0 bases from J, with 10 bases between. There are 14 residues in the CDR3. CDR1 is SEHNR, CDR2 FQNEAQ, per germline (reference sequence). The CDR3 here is CASSSGPTSYEQYF. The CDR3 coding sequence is TGTGCCAGCAGCTCGGGCCCCACCTCCTACGAGCAGTACTTC. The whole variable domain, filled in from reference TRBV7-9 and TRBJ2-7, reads DTGVSQNPRHKITKRGQNVTFRCDPISEHNRLYWYRQTLGQGPEFLTYFQNEAQLEKSRLLSDRFSAERPKGSFSTLEIQRTEQGDSAMYLCASSSGPTSYEQYFGPGTRLTVT.

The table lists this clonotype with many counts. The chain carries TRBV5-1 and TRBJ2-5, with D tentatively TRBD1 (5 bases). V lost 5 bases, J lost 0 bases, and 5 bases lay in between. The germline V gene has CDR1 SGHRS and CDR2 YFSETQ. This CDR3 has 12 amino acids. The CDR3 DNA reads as TGCGCCAGCAGGACAGACCAAGAGACCCAGTACTTC. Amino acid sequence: CASRTDQETQYF.

The CDR3 nucleotides are TGTGCCAGTAGTATTGAAGGGACAGGGAATCAGCCCCAGCATTTT. Translating gives CASSIEGTGNQPQHF. J is TRBJ1-5 and V is TRBV19; 9 nucleotides agree with TRBD1. CDR1 is LNHDA, CDR2 SQIVND, per germline (reference sequence). The V gene end was trimmed by 3 bases and the J gene end by 4 bases; junction bases not matched to a gene: 4. The CDR3 extends over 15 amino acids.

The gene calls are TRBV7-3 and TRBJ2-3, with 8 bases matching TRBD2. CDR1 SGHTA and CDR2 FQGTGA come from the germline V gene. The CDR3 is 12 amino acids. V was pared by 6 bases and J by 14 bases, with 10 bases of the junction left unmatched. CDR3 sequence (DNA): TGTGCCAGCAGTCAACCCGGGACTAGTTTGTATTTT. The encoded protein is CASSQPGTSLYF. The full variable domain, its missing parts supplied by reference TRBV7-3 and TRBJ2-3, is GAGVSQTPSNKVTEKGKYVELRCDPISGHTALYWYRQSLGQGPEFLIYFQGTGAADDSGLPNDRFFAVRPEGSVSTLKIQRTERGDSAVYLCASSQPGTSLYFGPGTRLTVL.

The CDR3 bases are TGCGCCAGCAGCTTGGCCGGACAGGGGGCCCTGAACACTGAAGCTTTCTTT. Protein product: CASSLAGQGALNTEAFF. The V gene is TRBV5-1, the J gene TRBJ1-1; 11 bases agree with TRBD1. The CDR3 loop spans 17 amino acids. CDR1 is SGHRS and CDR2 is YFSETQ in the germline V gene. The ends lost 0 bases at V and 0 bases at J; junction bases unmatched: 4.

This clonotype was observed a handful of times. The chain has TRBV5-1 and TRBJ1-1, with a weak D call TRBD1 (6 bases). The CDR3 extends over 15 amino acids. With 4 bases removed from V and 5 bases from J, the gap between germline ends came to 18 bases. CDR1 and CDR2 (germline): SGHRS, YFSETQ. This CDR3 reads CASSDLRGSGTEAFF. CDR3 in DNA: TGCGCCAGCAGCGACCTCAGGGGTTCGGGGACTGAAGCTTTCTTT.

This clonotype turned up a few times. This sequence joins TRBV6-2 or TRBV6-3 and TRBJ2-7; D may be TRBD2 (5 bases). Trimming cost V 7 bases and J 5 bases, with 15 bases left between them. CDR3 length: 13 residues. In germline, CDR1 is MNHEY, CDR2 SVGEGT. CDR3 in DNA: TGTGCCAGCACCAAACCGACTACTCACGAGCAGTACTTC. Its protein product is CASTKPTTHEQYF.